The sequence of this T cell receptor (beta chain) was determined in a study of blood T cells in healthy people across ages. This CDR3 has 15 residues. The germline CDR1 and CDR2 sequences are ENHRY and SYGVKD. V shed 0 bases and J 5 bases; nucleotides not matched to a gene: 5. The authors isolated at least 7 million PBMCs per sample. Primed by a sample-barcoded 5' primer and a J-beta primer mix, a second PCR proceeded for roughly 7 to 12 cycles. A template-switch adaptor containing 12 random nucleotides labeled each cDNA molecule. TCRdb re-called the 5' RACE reads with MiXCR, one entry per CDR3 protein. The sample holds more than 700,000 distinct CDR3 sequences; around 50% are singletons and the top ten take around 18%.

The chain links TRBV10-3 to TRBJ2-3, with 7 bases that match TRBD2. Material: blood. The source is a man of 80 years or more in good health. The CDR3 loop is CAISESPSGGDTQYF. The CDR3 bases are TGTGCCATCAGTGAGTCTCCTAGCGGAGGAGATACGCAGTATTTT.